The 14 T cell receptor beta chains listed next were all sequenced from one sample in a study of blood T cell repertoires in COVID-19. Sequencing used immunoSEQ multiplex PCR; TCRdb keeps in-frame clones, though not all of them. The data contain 35,000 to 45,000 clones, approximately 90% of them singletons. The sequenced sample was peripheral blood. These receptors all stem from a man aged 45-60 years with active COVID-19.

The rearrangement uses TRBV5-1 and TRBJ2-5; the match to TRBD2 covers 9 bases. The junction had 4 bases not matched to a gene; V was cut back by 1 base and J by 0 bases. This CDR3 comprises 16 residues. In germline, CDR1 is SGHRS, CDR2 YFSETQ. In DNA form, the CDR3 reads TGCGCCAGCAGCTTGAGACTAGCGGAGTACCAAGAGACCCAGTACTTC. Translation: CASSLRLAEYQETQYF.

V gene TRBV12-3 or TRBV12-4 combines with J gene TRBJ1-1; 7 bases are a match to TRBD1. The CDR3 runs 13 residues. V lost 3 bases and J lost 5; bases outside the gene matches: 3. CDR3 DNA: TGTGCCAGCAGTTTCGGACAGGTAACTGAAGCTTTCTTT. Translation gives CASSFGQVTEAFF.

The chain uses TRBV5-4 and TRBJ1-1; no clear D. Germline CDR1 reads SGHNT; CDR2 reads YYREEE (reference sequence). The CDR3 is 13 residues long. V lost 4 bases to trimming and J lost 7 bases, with 14 bases between them. As DNA, the CDR3 is TGTGCCAGCAGCCCCAGTCAGAACCGTGAAGCTTTCTTT. Protein product: CASSPSQNREAFF.

The J gene is TRBJ2-5, the V gene TRBV24-1, with 9 bases identical to TRBD1. The CDR3 is 17 residues long. Germline lookup yields CDR1 KGHDR and CDR2 SFDVKD. The V segment lost 3 bases and the J segment 6 bases; nucleotides outside the gene matches: 13. The CDR3 here is CATSDPNHTGGLKTQYF. CDR3 bases: TGTGCCACCAGTGATCCTAACCATACAGGGGGCCTAAAGACCCAGTACTTC.

The rearrangement joins TRBV5-6 to TRBJ1-1; possible D gene TRBD1, 5 bases. Germline lookup yields CDR1 SGHDT and CDR2 YYEEEE. The CDR3 runs to 12 residues. The germline V and J ends were trimmed by 3 bases and 11 bases, with 14 bases remaining between them. Here the CDR3 reads CASSSRTRRAFF. The DNA of the CDR3 is TGTGCCAGCAGCTCCCGGACACGCCGGGCTTTCTTT.

The J gene is TRBJ1-3, the V gene TRBV7-3, with 9 bases aligning to TRBD1. V was pared by 1 base and J by 7 bases, with 8 bases of the junction left unmatched. This CDR3 region has 16 residues. Germline loops: CDR1 SGHTA, CDR2 FQGTGA. The CDR3 sequence: CASSLMGQGTGNTIYF. For the CDR3, the DNA is TGTGCCAGCAGCTTAATGGGACAGGGCACGGGGAACACCATATATTTT.

This clone appeared a few times. CDR3 DNA: TGTGCCAGCAAGTGGGGGGGCAATCAGCCCCAGCATTTT. Its translation: CASKWGGNQPQHF. The V and J genes are TRBV2 and TRBJ1-5; D is perhaps TRBD1 (5 bases). This CDR3 comprises 13 residues. Per germline, CDR1 SNHLY and CDR2 FYNNEI. The V end was cut by 7 bases, the J end by 2 bases, with 9 bases between.

The count of this clone is one. The J gene is TRBJ1-5, the V gene TRBV5-1, with 7 bases aligning to TRBD1. Germline lookup yields CDR1 SGHRS and CDR2 YFSETQ. This CDR3 spans 15 amino acids. The trim removed 4 bases at V and 4 bases at J, leaving 8 bases unmatched. The CDR3 region has the DNA TGCGCCAGCAGCCTCGACAGGGCCATAAATCAGCCCCAGCATTTT. Protein product: CASSLDRAINQPQHF. Using reference TRBV5-1 and TRBJ1-5 for the parts outside the CDR3, the full variable domain is KAGVTQTPRYLIKTRGQQVTLSCSPISGHRSVSWYQQTPGQGLQFLFEYFSETQRNKGNFPGRFSGRQFSNSRSEMNVSTLELGDSALYLCASSLDRAINQPQHFGDGTRLSIL.

This chain uses TRBV18 with TRBJ2-2; 11 bases match TRBD2. In germline, CDR1 is KGHSH, CDR2 LQKENI. The CDR3 loop spans 17 amino acids. V was pared by 0 bases and J by 4 bases, with 4 bases of the junction left unmatched. In nucleotides, the CDR3 is TGTGCCAGCTCACCACCGACTAGCGGGATAGGCACCGGGGAGCTGTTTTTT. Protein sequence: CASSPPTSGIGTGELFF.

The chain is built from TRBV10-1 and TRBJ2-7; no definite D call. CDR3 length: 13 amino acids. V was cut by 0 bases and J by 4 bases, with 7 bases left in between. CDR1 is WNHNN and CDR2 is SYGVQD in the germline V gene (reference sequence). CDR3 amino acids: CASSESSRYEQYF. As DNA, the CDR3 is TGCGCCAGCAGTGAGTCTTCGAGGTACGAGCAGTACTTC.

This rearrangement joins TRBV9 to TRBJ2-1; the match to TRBD2 covers 7 bases. Trimming at V came to 3 bases and at J to 9 bases, leaving 9 bases not matched to a gene. This CDR3 region has 14 residues. CDR1 is SGDLS, CDR2 YYNGEE, per germline. The CDR3 loop reads CASSAGGGNSEQFF. Here the CDR3 DNA reads TGTGCCAGCAGCGCGGGGGGAGGGAACAGTGAGCAGTTCTTC.

This sequence joins TRBV6-6 and TRBJ2-3; no definite D call. The V end was cut by 8 bases, the J end by 0 bases, with 15 bases between. CDR3 length: 15 residues. Germline V gives CDR1 MNHNY, CDR2 SVGAGI (reference sequence). CDR3 region: CASRLYAISTDTQYF. The CDR3 coding sequence is TGTGCCAGCCGCCTATACGCTATTAGCACAGATACGCAGTATTTT.

This clone was counted once. The chain couples TRBV5-1 to TRBJ1-4; TRBD1 matches at 7 bases. CDR1 and CDR2 (germline): SGHRS, YFSETQ. V lost 1 base, J lost 5 bases, and 5 bases stayed unmatched. The CDR3 sequence is 15 residues long. The CDR3 DNA follows: TGCGCCAGCAGCTTGACAGGGGCGGAAAATGAAAAACTGTTTTTT. This gives the protein CASSLTGAENEKLFF.

A few counts support this clone. CDR3 DNA: TGTGCCAGCAGCCGCAGGGAGGTTGGGGAGCAGTACTTC. Encoded protein: CASSRREVGEQYF. This chain joins TRBV7-9 and TRBJ2-7; perhaps TRBD2 as D (6 bases). Germline CDR1 and CDR2: SEHNR and FQNEAQ (reference sequence). This CDR3 contains 13 residues. V was pared by 5 bases and J by 7 bases, with 15 bases between.